The entry below gives a single TCR beta chain sequence along with its context. The antigen remains undetermined. This sample was taken from a study of Tregs in tolerant kidney transplant recipients. This CDR3 spans 14 amino acids. V lost 10 bases to trimming and J lost 4 bases, with 17 bases between them. CDR1 is SNHLY and CDR2 is FYNNEI in the germline V gene. Findings of the study overall: Some patients' samples used different primers over time, so nucleotide sequences weren't comparable.

Recipients received nonmyeloablative bone marrow transplants from related graft donors, with transient mixed chimerism. Unstimulated regulatory T cells (CD4+CD25+CD127-), CD4+CD25- non-regulatory cells, CD4 and CD8 cells were FACS-sorted from thawed PBMCs. The data were produced by immunoSEQ multiplex PCR, yet TCRdb's version contains in-frame clones alone and is incomplete. The table has fewer than 60,000 clones, about 91% seen once. The clonotype comes from a human patient who received a combined kidney and bone marrow transplant. Some T cells may be graft donor cells. The chain couples TRBV2 to TRBJ2-1; a possible D gene is TRBD2 (7 bases). Material: CD8+ T cells from blood (PBMCs), obtained 24 months after the transplant. The CDR3 protein is CAILKGGDYNEQFF. The CDR3 DNA reads as TGTGCCATCTTAAAAGGGGGGGATTACAATGAGCAGTTCTTC.